The 18 T cell receptor beta chains below all came from one sample that was sequenced in a study of regulatory T cells. Their specific antigens are unknown. The PCR used 52 TRBV and 13 TRBJ primers. Profiled with immunoSEQ multiplex PCR; TCRdb holds only in-frame clones, not every one. The sample records 25,000 or so clones, approximately 90% being singletons. Study-wide findings and caveats: In CD3G-deficient patients, conventional CD4+ T cells were enriched for hydrophobic CDR3 residues at positions 6 and 7.

The sequenced material came from conventional CD4+ T cells sorted from blood. Receptor source: a child aged 5-17 years with CD3G deficiency.

V is TRBV6-1 and J is TRBJ2-7, with 7 bases matching TRBD1. CDR1 and CDR2 from the germline V gene are MNHNS and SASEGT. V was clipped by 6 bases and J by 1 base; unmatched bases: 9. The CDR3 has 15 residues. The CDR3, as DNA: TGTGCCAGCAGACGGGACAGTTGGTCTTCCTACGAGCAGTACTTC. It is translated as CASRRDSWSSYEQYF.

The chain has TRBV19 and TRBJ1-1; no reliable D call. The CDR3 length is 13 residues. Trimming pared 3 bases from V and 4 bases from J, leaving 9 bases between. Looked up from germline, CDR1 is LNHDA and CDR2 is SQIVND (reference sequence). The CDR3 DNA is TGTGCCAGTAGTATTAAGCACGGCACTGAAGCTTTCTTT. Protein product: CASSIKHGTEAFF.

V usage is TRBV19 and J usage is TRBJ2-1; a weak D match, TRBD1 (5 bases). The CDR3 is made up of 14 amino acids. Trimming removed 3 bases at V and 9 bases at J, with 15 bases between. Germline loops: CDR1 LNHDA, CDR2 SQIVND (reference sequence). Here the CDR3 DNA reads TGTGCCAGTAGTATCGGACATAGTTTTGCTGAGCAGTTCTTC. Protein sequence: CASSIGHSFAEQFF.

The gene calls are TRBV5-1 and TRBJ2-5; 9 bases fit TRBD2. Trimming cost V 0 bases and J 5 bases; bases outside gene matches: 8. The CDR3 is 16 residues long. CDR1 and CDR2 (germline): SGHRS, YFSETQ. The CDR3 is CASSLGNAGGHETQYF. CDR3 DNA sequence: TGCGCCAGCAGCTTGGGCAACGCGGGAGGGCACGAGACCCAGTACTTC. The full variable domain, in which reference TRBV5-1 and TRBJ2-5 provide the parts outside the CDR3, is KAGVTQTPRYLIKTRGQQVTLSCSPISGHRSVSWYQQTPGQGLQFLFEYFSETQRNKGNFPGRFSGRQFSNSRSEMNVSTLELGDSALYLCASSLGNAGGHETQYFGPGTRLLVL.

The CDR3 region has the DNA TGTGCCAGCAGTCCAGGACTAGCGGGAGTCTACGAGCAGTACTTC. Its protein product is CASSPGLAGVYEQYF. The chain links TRBV28 to TRBJ2-7, with 13 bases identical to TRBD2. Germline CDR1 MDHEN, CDR2 SYDVKM. CDR3 length: 15 residues. V lost 5 bases to trimming and J lost 3 bases; unmatched junction nucleotides: 4.

This chain links TRBV6-6 with TRBJ2-1; D not certain. There are 13 residues in the CDR3. The germline V gene encodes CDR1 MNHNY and CDR2 SVGAGI (reference sequence). Trimming removed 4 bases from V and 9 bases from J, with 13 bases in between. The CDR3 DNA follows: TGTGCCAGCAGTTTTGGCAGAGACGTTGAGCAGTTCTTC. This codes for CASSFGRDVEQFF.

The chain employs TRBV6-1 and TRBJ2-7, with 7 bases lining up with TRBD1. The CDR3 is made up of 12 amino acids. Germline V CDR1 and CDR2: MNHNS, SASEGT. V shed 6 bases and J 2 bases; nucleotides not matched to a gene: 1. The chain's CDR3 is CASRTGTYEQYF. The DNA of the CDR3 is TGTGCCAGCAGGACAGGGACCTACGAGCAGTACTTC.

V gene TRBV5-1 combines with J gene TRBJ2-3, with TRBD2 identical over 9 bases. Germline values: CDR1 SGHRS, CDR2 YFSETQ. The CDR3 is 15 amino acids. With V trimmed by 0 bases and J by 6 bases, 5 bases remained unmatched. The CDR3 reads CASSLDSGSMDTQYF. CDR3 in DNA: TGCGCCAGCAGCTTGGATAGCGGGAGCATGGATACGCAGTATTTT.

In this sample, this clone turned up once. The chain employs TRBV28 and TRBJ1-2; D not certain. This CDR3 spans 13 amino acids. V was shortened by 10 bases and J by 4 bases, with 16 bases between the two germline ends. CDR1 MDHEN and CDR2 SYDVKM come from the germline V gene. The DNA of the CDR3 is TGTGCCACCATCCAAGGCAGAGGCTATGGCTACACCTTC. Residues: CATIQGRGYGYTF.

The V and J genes are TRBV28 and TRBJ2-7; 8 positions match TRBD2. Looked up from germline, CDR1 is MDHEN and CDR2 is SYDVKM. The junction had 3 bases not matched to a gene; V was cut back by 2 bases and J by 0 bases. The CDR3 has 15 amino acids. CDR3 nucleotide sequence: TGTGCCAGCAGTTTAGCGGGGGGTCTCTCCTACGAGCAGTACTTC. Translating it yields CASSLAGGLSYEQYF.

The J gene is TRBJ2-7, the V gene TRBV6-1, with a possible D match to TRBD2 (6 bases). The V and J ends lost 6 bases and 4 bases respectively, with 16 bases between them. CDR1 is MNHNS, CDR2 SASEGT, per germline. The CDR3 extends over 14 amino acids. CDR3 bases: TGTGCCAGCAGCCGGGACTGGCTGGGGTACGAGCAGTACTTC. Translated, it gives CASSRDWLGYEQYF.

The chain has TRBV23-1 and TRBJ2-7; 8 bases fit TRBD1. TRBV23-1 is annotated as an ORF whose role is uncertain. J lost 2 bases, V lost 7 bases, and 7 bases had no gene match. The CDR3 is 14 amino acids. CDR3 sequence: CASIPQGAPYEQYF. The CDR3 DNA reads TGCGCCAGCATTCCCCAGGGGGCCCCCTACGAGCAGTACTTC.

The CDR3 protein is CAWSEEDTQYF. CDR3 nucleotides: TGTGCCTGGAGTGAGGAAGATACGCAGTATTTT. The chain links TRBV30 to TRBJ2-3; D gene uncertain. The V gene's germline CDR1 is GTSNPN and CDR2 SVGIG (reference sequence). The CDR3 totals 11 residues. Trimming removed 1 base at V and 5 bases at J, with 4 bases between.

The chain links TRBV6-1 to TRBJ1-4, with D hard to call. The CDR3 covers 13 residues. Trimming removed 3 bases from V and 5 bases from J, with 7 bases in between. Per the germline V gene, CDR1 is MNHNS and CDR2 is SASEGT. CDR3 loop: CASSEFRNEKLFF. CDR3 DNA: TGTGCCAGCAGTGAGTTTAGGAATGAAAAACTGTTTTTT.

This rearrangement joins TRBV7-2 to TRBJ2-7; 16 bases line up with TRBD2. The CDR3 is made up of 20 amino acids. The V and J ends lost 0 bases and 0 bases, in that order; junction bases with no gene match: 8. Germline V gene sequence: CDR1 SGHTA, CDR2 FQGNSA. The CDR3, as DNA: TGTGCCAGCAGCTTAGCCTCGGGACTAGCGGGAGGGGGAAGCTCCTACGAGCAGTACTTC. Protein sequence: CASSLASGLAGGGSSYEQYF.

This chain connects TRBV4-1 to TRBJ2-3; no reliable D call. CDR3 length: 15 residues. The germline CDR1 and CDR2 sequences are MGHRA and YSYEKL. V was clipped by 0 bases and J by 4 bases, with 11 bases between them. CDR3 protein: CASSQEGWPADTQYF. CDR3 DNA sequence: TGCGCCAGCAGCCAAGAGGGGTGGCCGGCAGATACGCAGTATTTT.

The gene calls are TRBV28 and TRBJ2-7; unclear D gene. The CDR3 contains 13 residues. Germline V gene data show CDR1 as MDHEN and CDR2 as SYDVKM. V gave up 10 bases and J gave up 0 bases, with 13 bases separating them. DNA for the CDR3: TGTGCCACCCTAAGTATTAGCTCCTACGAGCAGTACTTC. It yields the protein CATLSISSYEQYF. The variable domain in full, with the rest retrieved from reference TRBV28 and TRBJ2-7, is DVKVTQSSRYLVKRTGEKVFLECVQDMDHENMFWYRQDPGLGLRLIYFSYDVKMKEKGDIPEGYSVSREKKERFSLILESASTNQTSMYLCATLSISSYEQYFGPGTRLTVT.

There are a few counts of this clone. The chain employs TRBV28 and TRBJ2-5, with D maybe TRBD1 (8 bases). The CDR3 contains 14 residues. Germline CDR1 and CDR2: MDHEN and SYDVKM. The germline V and J ends were trimmed by 4 bases and 4 bases, with 13 bases remaining between them. The CDR3 sequence: CASSSTGGVETQYF. CDR3 DNA sequence: TGTGCCAGCAGTTCAACAGGGGGGGTAGAGACCCAGTACTTC.